This T cell receptor beta chain comes out of a study of OX40 agonist ivuxolimab in advanced cancers. Across the study: Having had anti-PD-1, anti-PD-L1 or anti-CTLA-4 therapy before was allowed, and approximately 40% had some. General study findings and limits: Compared with CD4+, CD8+ T cells on average had more expanded clones. The authors also found low normalized T-cell clonal expansion in some nonresponders.

This CDR3 comprises 14 residues. Per the germline V gene, CDR1 is MNHEY and CDR2 is SMNVEV (reference sequence). V trimming: 6 bases; J trimming: 10 bases; junction bases outside the gene matches: 10. With respect to this clone: Its cognate antigen is unknown.

Prior autoimmune disease or systemic immunosuppression barred patients. The table came from immunoSEQ multiplex PCR; TCRdb's copy has only in-frame clones and leaves some out. The data contain 30,000 to 45,000 clones, roughly four fifths of them singletons. The specimen was CD4+ or CD8+ T cells sorted from blood, collected in a trial of the OX40 agonist ivuxolimab. This TCR was recovered from an adult with an advanced solid tumor such as melanoma, head and neck, liver or kidney cancer. The chain links TRBV27 to TRBJ1-5; 9 bases are a match to TRBD1. The CDR3 sequence: CASRGTGMGHPQHF. The CDR3, as DNA: TGTGCCAGCAGGGGGACAGGGATGGGTCACCCCCAGCATTTT.